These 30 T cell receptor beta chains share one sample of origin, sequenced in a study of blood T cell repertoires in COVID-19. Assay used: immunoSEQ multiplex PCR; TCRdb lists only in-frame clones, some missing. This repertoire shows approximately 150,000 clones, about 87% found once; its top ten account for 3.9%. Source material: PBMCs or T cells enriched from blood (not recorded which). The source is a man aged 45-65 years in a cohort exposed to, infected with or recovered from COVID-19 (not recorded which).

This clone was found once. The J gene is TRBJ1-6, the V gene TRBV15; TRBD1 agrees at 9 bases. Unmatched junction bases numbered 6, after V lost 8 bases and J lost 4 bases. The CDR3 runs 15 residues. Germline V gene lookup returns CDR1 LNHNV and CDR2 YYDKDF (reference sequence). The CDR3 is CATAGTGPYNSPLHF. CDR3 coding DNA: TGTGCCACCGCGGGGACAGGGCCGTATAATTCACCCCTCCACTTT.

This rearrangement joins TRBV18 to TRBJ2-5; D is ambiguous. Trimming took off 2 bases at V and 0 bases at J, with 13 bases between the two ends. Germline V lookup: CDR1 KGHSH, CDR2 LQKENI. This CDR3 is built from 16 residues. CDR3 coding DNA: TGTGCCAGCTCACCAACAGTTCCCCTGTACCAAGAGACCCAGTACTTC. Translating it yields CASSPTVPLYQETQYF.

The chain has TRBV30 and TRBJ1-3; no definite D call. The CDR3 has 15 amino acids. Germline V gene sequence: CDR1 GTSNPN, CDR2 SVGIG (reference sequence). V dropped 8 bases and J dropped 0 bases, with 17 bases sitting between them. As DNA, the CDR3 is TGTGCCGGTAGCGGGCGAGGCGGCTCTGGAAACACCATATATTTT. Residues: CAGSGRGGSGNTIYF. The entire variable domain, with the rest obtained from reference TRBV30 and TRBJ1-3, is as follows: SQTIHQWPATLVQPVGSPLSLECTVEGTSNPNLYWYRQAAGRGLQLLFYSVGIGQISSEVPQNLSASRPQDRQFILSSKKLLLSDSGFYLCAGSGRGGSGNTIYFGEGSWLTVV.

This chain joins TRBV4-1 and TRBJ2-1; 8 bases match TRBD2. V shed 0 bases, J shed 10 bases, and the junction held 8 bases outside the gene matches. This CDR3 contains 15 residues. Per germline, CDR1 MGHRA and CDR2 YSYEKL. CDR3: CASSQDLGGLGEQFF. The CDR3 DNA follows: TGCGCCAGCAGCCAAGACTTGGGGGGACTAGGCGAGCAGTTCTTC.

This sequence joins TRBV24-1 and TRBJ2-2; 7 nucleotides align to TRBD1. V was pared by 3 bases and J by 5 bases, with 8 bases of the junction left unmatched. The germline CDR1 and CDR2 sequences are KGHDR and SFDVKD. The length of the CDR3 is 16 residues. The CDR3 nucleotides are TGTGCCACCAGTGATGATGACAGGGTGTTGACCGGGGAGCTGTTTTTT. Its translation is CATSDDDRVLTGELFF.

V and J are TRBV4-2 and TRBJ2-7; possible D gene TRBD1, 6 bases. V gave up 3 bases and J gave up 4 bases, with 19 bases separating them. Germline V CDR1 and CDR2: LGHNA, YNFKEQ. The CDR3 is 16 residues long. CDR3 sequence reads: CASSHPVPGDGYEQYF. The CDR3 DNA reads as TGTGCCAGCAGCCATCCGGTCCCAGGGGACGGATACGAGCAGTACTTC.

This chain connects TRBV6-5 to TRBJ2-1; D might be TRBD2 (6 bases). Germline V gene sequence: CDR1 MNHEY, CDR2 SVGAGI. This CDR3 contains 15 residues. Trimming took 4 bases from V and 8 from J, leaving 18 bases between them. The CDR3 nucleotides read TGTGCCAGCAGTTCCCCCGGGACTCCGACTGATGAGCAGTTCTTC. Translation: CASSSPGTPTDEQFF.

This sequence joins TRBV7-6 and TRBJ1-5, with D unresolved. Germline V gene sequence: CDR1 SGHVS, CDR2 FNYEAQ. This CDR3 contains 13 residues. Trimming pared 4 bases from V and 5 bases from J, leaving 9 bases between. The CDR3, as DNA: TGTGCCAGCAGCTCAAGCCCCGATCAGCCCCAGCATTTT. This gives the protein CASSSSPDQPQHF.

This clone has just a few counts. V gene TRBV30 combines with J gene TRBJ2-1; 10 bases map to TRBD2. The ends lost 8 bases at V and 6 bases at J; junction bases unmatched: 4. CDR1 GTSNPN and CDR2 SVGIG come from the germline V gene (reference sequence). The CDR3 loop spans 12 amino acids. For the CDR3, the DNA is TGTGCCACTAGCGGGGTGATCAATGAGCAGTTCTTC. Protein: CATSGVINEQFF.

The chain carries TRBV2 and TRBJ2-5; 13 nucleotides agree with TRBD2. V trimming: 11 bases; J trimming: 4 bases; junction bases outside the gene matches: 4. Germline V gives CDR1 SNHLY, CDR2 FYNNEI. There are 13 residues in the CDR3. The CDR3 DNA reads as TGTGCCGGACTAGCGGGAGTTGGAGAGACCCAGTACTTC. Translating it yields CAGLAGVGETQYF.

The CDR3 DNA follows: TGCGCCAGCAGCCAATCTCAGGGTATGGGCACTGAAGCTTTCTTT. It specifies CASSQSQGMGTEAFF. V gene TRBV4-1 combines with J gene TRBJ1-1; maybe TRBD1 (5 bases). Germline CDR1 reads MGHRA; CDR2 reads YSYEKL. CDR3 length: 15 residues. With 2 bases removed from V and 4 bases from J, the gap between germline ends came to 14 bases.

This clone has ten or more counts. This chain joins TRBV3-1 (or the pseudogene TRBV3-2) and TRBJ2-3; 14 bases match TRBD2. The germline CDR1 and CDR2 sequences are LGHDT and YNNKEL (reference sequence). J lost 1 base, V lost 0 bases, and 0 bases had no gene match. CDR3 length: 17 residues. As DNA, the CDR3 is TGTGCCAGCAGCCAAGAGGGACTAGCGGGGGGCACAGATACGCAGTATTTT. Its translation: CASSQEGLAGGTDTQYF.

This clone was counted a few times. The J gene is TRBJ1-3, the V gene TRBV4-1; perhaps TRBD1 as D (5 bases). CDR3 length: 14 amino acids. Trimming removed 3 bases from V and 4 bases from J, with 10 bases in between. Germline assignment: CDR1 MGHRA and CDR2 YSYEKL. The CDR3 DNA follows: TGCGCCAGCAGCCAGGGACTGAGGGGAAACACCATATATTTT. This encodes CASSQGLRGNTIYF.

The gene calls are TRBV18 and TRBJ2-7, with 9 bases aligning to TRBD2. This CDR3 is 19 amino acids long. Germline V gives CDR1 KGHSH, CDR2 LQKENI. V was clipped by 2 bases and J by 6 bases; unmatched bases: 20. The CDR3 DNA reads TGTGCCAGCTCACCAATCAGACCCCCTAGCGGGATACCACTCAGCGAGCAGTACTTC. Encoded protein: CASSPIRPPSGIPLSEQYF.

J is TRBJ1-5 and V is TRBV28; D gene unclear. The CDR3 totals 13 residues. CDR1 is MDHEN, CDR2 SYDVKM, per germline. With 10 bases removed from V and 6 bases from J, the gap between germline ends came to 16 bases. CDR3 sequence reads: CATLDRRSQPQHF. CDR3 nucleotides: TGTGCCACCCTGGATCGAAGGAGTCAGCCCCAGCATTTT.

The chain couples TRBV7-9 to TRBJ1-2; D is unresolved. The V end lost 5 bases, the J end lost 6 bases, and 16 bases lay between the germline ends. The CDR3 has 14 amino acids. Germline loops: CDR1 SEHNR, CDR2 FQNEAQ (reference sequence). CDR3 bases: TGTGCCAGCAGCGTAGTACTGGGAGATGATGGCTACACCTTC. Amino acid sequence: CASSVVLGDDGYTF.

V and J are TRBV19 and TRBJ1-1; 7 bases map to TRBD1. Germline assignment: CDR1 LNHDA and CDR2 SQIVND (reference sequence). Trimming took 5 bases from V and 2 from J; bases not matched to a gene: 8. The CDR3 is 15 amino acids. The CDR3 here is CASSPGQPSNTEAFF. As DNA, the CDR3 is TGTGCCAGTAGTCCGGGACAGCCCTCTAACACTGAAGCTTTCTTT.

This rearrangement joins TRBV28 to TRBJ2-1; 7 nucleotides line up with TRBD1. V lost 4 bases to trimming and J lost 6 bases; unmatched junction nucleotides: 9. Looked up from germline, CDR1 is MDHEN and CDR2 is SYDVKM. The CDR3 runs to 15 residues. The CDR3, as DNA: TGTGCCAGCAGTTCCGCACAGGGGAAGACCAATGAGCAGTTCTTC. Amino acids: CASSSAQGKTNEQFF.

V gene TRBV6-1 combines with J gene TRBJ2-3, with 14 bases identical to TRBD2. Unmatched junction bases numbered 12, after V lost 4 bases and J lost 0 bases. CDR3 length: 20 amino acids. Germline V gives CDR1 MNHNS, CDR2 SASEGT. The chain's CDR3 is CASSAGLAGGTRISTDTQYF. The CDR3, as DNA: TGTGCCAGCAGTGCCGGACTAGCGGGAGGTACAAGGATTAGCACAGATACGCAGTATTTT.

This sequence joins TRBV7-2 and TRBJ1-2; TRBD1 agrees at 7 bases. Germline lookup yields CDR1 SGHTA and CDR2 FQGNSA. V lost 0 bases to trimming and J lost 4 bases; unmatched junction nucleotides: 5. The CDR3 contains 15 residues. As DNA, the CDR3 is TGTGCCAGCAGCTTAGCGGAGGGGGCGGGCTATGGCTACACCTTC. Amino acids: CASSLAEGAGYGYTF.

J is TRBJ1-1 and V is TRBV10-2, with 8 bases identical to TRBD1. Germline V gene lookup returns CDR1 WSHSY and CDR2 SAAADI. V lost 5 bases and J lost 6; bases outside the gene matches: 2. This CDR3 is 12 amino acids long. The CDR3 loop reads CASSPGQAEAFF. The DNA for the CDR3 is TGCGCCAGCAGTCCGGGACAGGCTGAAGCTTTCTTT.

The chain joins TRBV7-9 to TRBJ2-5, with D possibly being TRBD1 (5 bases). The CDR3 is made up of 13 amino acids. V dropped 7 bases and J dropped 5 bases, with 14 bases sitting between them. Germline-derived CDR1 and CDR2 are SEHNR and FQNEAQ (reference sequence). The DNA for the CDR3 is TGTGCCAGCAACGACCGACAGTTCGAGACCCAGTACTTC. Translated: CASNDRQFETQYF.

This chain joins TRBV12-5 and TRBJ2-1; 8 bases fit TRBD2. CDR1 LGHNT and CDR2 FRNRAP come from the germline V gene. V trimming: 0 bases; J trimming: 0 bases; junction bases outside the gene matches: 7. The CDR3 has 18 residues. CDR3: CASGLVQGLASSYNEQFF. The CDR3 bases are TGTGCTAGTGGTTTGGTACAAGGACTAGCTAGCTCCTACAATGAGCAGTTCTTC.

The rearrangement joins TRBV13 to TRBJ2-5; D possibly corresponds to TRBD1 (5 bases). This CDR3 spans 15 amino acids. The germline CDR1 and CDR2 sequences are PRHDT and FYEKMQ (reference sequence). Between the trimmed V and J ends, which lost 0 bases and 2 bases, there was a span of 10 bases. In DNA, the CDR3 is TGTGCCAGCAGCTTAGGAGGGGAATTACAAGAGACCCAGTACTTC. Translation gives CASSLGGELQETQYF.

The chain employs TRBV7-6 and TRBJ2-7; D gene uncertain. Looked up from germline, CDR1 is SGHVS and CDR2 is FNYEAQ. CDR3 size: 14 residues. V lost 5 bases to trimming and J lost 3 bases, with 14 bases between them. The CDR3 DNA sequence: TGTGCCAGCAGCCCCCTGTCACGGGTCTACGAGCAGTACTTC. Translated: CASSPLSRVYEQYF.

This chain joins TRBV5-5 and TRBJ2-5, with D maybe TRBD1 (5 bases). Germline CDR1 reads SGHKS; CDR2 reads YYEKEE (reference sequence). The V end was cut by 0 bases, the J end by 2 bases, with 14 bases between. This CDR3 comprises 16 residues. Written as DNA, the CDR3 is TGTGCCAGCAGCTTGGATACAGGAAGGGGACAAGAGACCCAGTACTTC. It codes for CASSLDTGRGQETQYF. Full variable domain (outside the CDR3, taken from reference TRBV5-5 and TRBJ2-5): DAGVTQSPTHLIKTRGQQVTLRCSPISGHKSVSWYQQVLGQGPQFIFQYYEKEERGRGNFPDRFSARQFPNYSSELNVNALLLGDSALYLCASSLDTGRGQETQYFGPGTRLLVL.

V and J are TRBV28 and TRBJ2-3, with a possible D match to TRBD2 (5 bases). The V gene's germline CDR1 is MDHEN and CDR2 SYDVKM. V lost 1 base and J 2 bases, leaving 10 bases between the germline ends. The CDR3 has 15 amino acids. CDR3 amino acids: CASSLSGIPTDTQYF. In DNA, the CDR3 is TGTGCCAGCAGTTTATCCGGGATCCCCACAGATACGCAGTATTTT.

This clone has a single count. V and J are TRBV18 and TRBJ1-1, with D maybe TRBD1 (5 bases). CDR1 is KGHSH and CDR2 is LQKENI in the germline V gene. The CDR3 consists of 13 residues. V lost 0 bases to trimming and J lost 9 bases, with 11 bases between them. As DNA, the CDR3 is TGTGCCAGCTCACCACCCCTACAGGATCAAGCTTTCTTT. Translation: CASSPPLQDQAFF.

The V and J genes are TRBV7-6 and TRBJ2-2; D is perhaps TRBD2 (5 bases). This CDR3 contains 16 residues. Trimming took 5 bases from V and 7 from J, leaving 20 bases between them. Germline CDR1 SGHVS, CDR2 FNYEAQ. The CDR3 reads CASSPVTLYRGGELFF. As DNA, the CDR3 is TGTGCCAGCAGCCCCGTAACTTTATATCGGGGCGGGGAGCTGTTTTTT.

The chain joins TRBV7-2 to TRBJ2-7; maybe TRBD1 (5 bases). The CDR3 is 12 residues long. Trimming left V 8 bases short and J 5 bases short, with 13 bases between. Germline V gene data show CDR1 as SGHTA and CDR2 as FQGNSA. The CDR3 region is CASSRVRDEQYF. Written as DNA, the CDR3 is TGTGCCAGCTCCAGGGTTCGAGACGAGCAGTACTTC.